This is a list of T cell receptor beta chains from one sample in a study of blood T cell repertoires in COVID-19. Generated by immunoSEQ multiplex PCR, the TCRdb table keeps only in-frame clones and is missing some. The data show roughly 150,000 clones, with about four fifths seen just once and 8.1% held by the top ten. Sequencing was carried out using peripheral blood. The origin of the receptors is an older woman with COVID-19, enrolled during active disease. Both conserved end residues are part of each CDR3. The D gene is left open where the match is weak. Only part of the rows carry a size: once, few, many, or a class if the clone is expanded.

TRBD1,TRBJ1-1,NA,TRBV6-6,CASSYAQDRGPTEAFF,TGTGCCAGCAGTTACGCGCAGGACAGGGGGCCCACTGAAGCTTTCTTT
TRBD2,TRBJ2-1,NA,TRBV10-3,CAIRPSGGGEQFF,TGTGCCATCAGACCTAGCGGGGGTGGTGAGCAGTTCTTC
NA,TRBJ2-1,NA,TRBV21-1,CASSYRGTSDNEQFF,TGTGCCAGCAGCTACAGGGGAACTTCTGACAATGAGCAGTTCTTC
NA,TRBJ2-4,few,TRBV4-1,CASSQDPETGGRLAKNIQYF,TGCGCCAGCAGCCAAGATCCAGAGACGGGTGGCCGTCTAGCCAAAAACATTCAGTACTTC
NA,TRBJ1-5,NA,TRBV6-6,CASSTGYGNQPQHF,TGTGCCAGCAGTACAGGGTATGGCAATCAGCCCCAGCATTTT
NA,TRBJ2-1,NA,TRBV19,CASSIDPWATYNEQFF,TGTGCCAGTAGTATAGACCCCTGGGCTACATACAATGAGCAGTTCTTC
TRBD1,TRBJ1-1,NA,TRBV28,CASKGQAAQAFF,TGTGCCAGCAAGGGACAGGCGGCCCAAGCTTTCTTT
TRBD2,TRBJ2-5,NA,TRBV9,CASSVGGFRGGPETQYF,TGTGCCAGCAGCGTAGGTGGCTTTCGGGGGGGCCCAGAGACCCAGTACTTC
NA,TRBJ1-1,NA,TRBV10-3,CASGGLPEAFF,TGTGCCTCCGGCGGGCTTCCTGAAGCTTTCTTT
TRBD1,TRBJ2-7,NA,TRBV5-4,CASSLEGGTGKQQYF,TGTGCCAGCAGCTTGGAAGGGGGCACCGGAAAGCAGCAGTACTTC
NA,TRBJ1-5,few,TRBV7-9,CASSLEAGDNQPQHF,TGTGCCAGCAGCTTAGAAGCAGGGGACAATCAGCCCCAGCATTTT
NA,TRBJ1-1,NA,TRBV5-1,CASSLGRNTEAFF,TGCGCCAGCAGCTTGGGCAGGAACACTGAAGCTTTCTTT
TRBD1,TRBJ2-1,NA,TRBV5-4,CASSIRTGYHNEQFF,TGTGCCAGCAGCATCAGGACAGGGTACCACAATGAGCAGTTCTTC
TRBD2,TRBJ2-3,NA,TRBV7-2,CASSSPERGYTDTQYF,TGTGCCAGCAGCTCGCCCGAGCGGGGGTACACAGATACGCAGTATTTT
TRBD2,TRBJ2-1,NA,TRBV10-1,CASSEAGGRYNEQFF,TGCGCCAGCAGTGAAGCGGGGGGCCGATACAATGAGCAGTTCTTC
NA,TRBJ2-1,NA,TRBV6-1,CASSARQLSSYNEQFF,TGTGCCAGCAGTGCAAGACAGTTGAGCTCCTACAATGAGCAGTTCTTC
TRBD2,TRBJ2-2,NA,TRBV4-1,CASSLGYWASGRANTGELFF,TGCGCCAGCAGCCTGGGGTATTGGGCTAGCGGGAGAGCGAACACCGGGGAGCTGTTTTTT
NA,TRBJ2-2,NA,TRBV21-1,CASSKGTPPLREGTGELFF,TGTGCCAGCAGCAAAGGAACCCCGCCACTACGGGAAGGCACCGGGGAGCTGTTTTTT
TRBD1,TRBJ2-1,NA,TRBV29-1,CSVDNWDSRYNEQFF,TGCAGCGTTGACAACTGGGACAGCAGATACAATGAGCAGTTCTTC
NA,TRBJ2-7,NA,TRBV7-9,CASSGAGIETYEQYF,TGTGCCAGCAGCGGCGCCGGGATTGAAACCTACGAGCAGTACTTC
NA,TRBJ2-5,NA,TRBV2,CASTRVVETQYF,TGTGCCAGCACACGGGTCGTGGAGACCCAGTACTTC
TRBD1,TRBJ2-1,NA,TRBV11-3,CASSVTDGQGASYNEQFF,TGTGCCAGCAGCGTCACTGATGGACAGGGGGCATCCTACAATGAGCAGTTCTTC
TRBD2,TRBJ2-2,NA,TRBV7-8,CASSLGLAGPGELFF,TGTGCCAGCAGCTTAGGACTAGCGGGCCCCGGGGAGCTGTTTTTT
TRBD2,TRBJ2-3,NA,TRBV19,CASSMRGTDTQYF,TGTGCCAGTAGTATGCGGGGGACAGATACGCAGTATTTT
NA,TRBJ1-5,NA,TRBV9,CASSPRGGSNQPQHF,TGTGCCAGCAGCCCTCGGGGGGGTAGCAATCAGCCCCAGCATTTT
NA,TRBJ1-1,NA,TRBV7-2,CASSPINSGTEAFF,TGTGCCAGCAGCCCCATTAACTCGGGGACTGAAGCTTTCTTT
TRBD1,TRBJ1-2,NA,TRBV4-2,CASSPPGTGGGIYGYTF,TGTGCCAGCAGCCCGCCCGGGACAGGGGGCGGGATCTATGGCTACACCTTC
TRBD2,TRBJ2-7,NA,TRBV7-9,CASSLSSGIYEQYF,TGTGCCAGCAGCTTATCTAGCGGGATCTACGAGCAGTACTTC
NA,TRBJ1-1,NA,TRBV10-1,CASSRTNGLNTEAFF,TGCGCCAGCAGTCGAACAAACGGGTTGAACACTGAAGCTTTCTTT
NA,TRBJ2-2,NA,TRBV10-1,CASSEAGESGELFF,TGCGCCAGCAGTGAGGCAGGGGAATCCGGGGAGCTGTTTTTT
TRBD1,TRBJ1-2,few,TRBV9,CASSVDPTGTDYGYTF,TGTGCCAGCAGCGTAGACCCGACAGGGACGGATTATGGCTACACCTTC
NA,TRBJ2-5,few,TRBV7-2,CASSLAGTGETQYF,TGTGCCAGCAGCTTGGCAGGAACGGGGGAGACCCAGTACTTC
NA,TRBJ2-7,NA,TRBV7-9,CASSPTGPDRTNYEQYF,TGTGCCAGCAGCCCCACGGGTCCAGACAGAACCAACTACGAGCAGTACTTC
TRBD1,TRBJ1-6,NA,TRBV27,CATWEGTGNNSPLHF,TGTGCCACCTGGGAAGGGACAGGGAATAATTCACCCCTCCACTTT
TRBD1,TRBJ1-1,NA,TRBV28,CASSPATGVNTEAFF,TGTGCCAGCAGTCCGGCGACAGGGGTGAACACTGAAGCTTTCTTT
TRBD2,TRBJ2-1,few,TRBV11-3,CASSSTGLVGEQFF,TGTGCCAGCAGCTCCACAGGACTAGTGGGCGAGCAGTTCTTC
NA,TRBJ1-2,NA,TRBV10-2,CASSESQGNYGYTF,TGCGCCAGCAGTGAGTCTCAGGGGAACTATGGCTACACCTTC
NA,TRBJ1-1,NA,TRBV7-8,CASSLPGRGRTEAFF,TGTGCCAGCAGCTTACCGGGGAGGGGTCGGACTGAAGCTTTCTTT
TRBD2,TRBJ2-7,NA,TRBV19,CASSISGSATSYEQYF,TGTGCCAGTAGTATCAGCGGGAGCGCCACCTCCTACGAGCAGTACTTC
TRBD2,TRBJ2-5,NA,TRBV27,CASSRKLAGVGETQYF,TGTGCCAGCAGCCGAAAACTAGCGGGGGTCGGAGAGACCCAGTACTTC
NA,TRBJ2-7,NA,TRBV12-2,CASRLACGRRTKEQYF,TGTGCAAGTCGCTTAGCTTGTGGGAGGAGGACTAAAGAGCAGTACTTC
TRBD1,TRBJ2-1,NA,TRBV5-1,CASSPGTEENNEQFF,TGCGCCAGCAGCCCGGGGACAGAGGAGAACAATGAGCAGTTCTTC
NA,TRBJ1-5,NA,TRBV28,CASTRWNQPQHF,TGTGCCAGCACCAGGTGGAATCAGCCCCAGCATTTT
NA,TRBJ2-4,NA,TRBV19,CASSTSRDKNIQYF,TGTGCCAGTAGTACCTCCAGGGACAAAAACATTCAGTACTTC
NA,TRBJ2-6,NA,TRBV28,CASSESGANVLTF,TGTGCCAGCAGCGAGAGTGGGGCCAACGTCCTGACTTTC
TRBD1,TRBJ1-5,NA,TRBV11-1,CASSPGTGNSNQPQHF,TGTGCCAGCAGCCCCGGGACAGGTAATAGCAATCAGCCCCAGCATTTT
NA,TRBJ2-2,NA,TRBV18,CASSNTMLSNTGELFF,TGTGCCAGCTCGAATACAATGCTCTCGAACACCGGGGAGCTGTTTTTT
NA,TRBJ1-2,few,TRBV29-1,CSGGEGGVYTF,TGCAGCGGGGGGGAGGGTGGTGTCTACACCTTC
TRBD1,TRBJ1-5,few,TRBV12-3/TRBV12-4,CAVGQGNQPQHF,TGTGCCGTAGGACAGGGGAATCAGCCCCAGCATTTT
NA,TRBJ2-7,NA,TRBV23-1,CASKTGIARYEQYF,TGCGCCAGCAAAACAGGGATAGCACGGTACGAGCAGTACTTC
TRBD1,TRBJ1-6,NA,TRBV28,CASRTGGIISPLHF,TGTGCCAGCAGGACAGGGGGCATAATTTCACCCCTCCACTTT
TRBD1,TRBJ2-6,NA,TRBV18,CASSQATGNSGANVLTF,TGTGCCAGCTCACAGGCGACAGGGAACTCTGGGGCCAACGTCCTGACTTTC